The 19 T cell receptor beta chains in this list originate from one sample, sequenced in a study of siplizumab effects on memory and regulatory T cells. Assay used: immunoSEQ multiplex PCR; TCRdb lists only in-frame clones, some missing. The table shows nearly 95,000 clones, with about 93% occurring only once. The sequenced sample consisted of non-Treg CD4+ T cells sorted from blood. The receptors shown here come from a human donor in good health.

CDR3: CASSHWDRVQETQYF. The CDR3 coding sequence is TGTGCCAGCAGCCATTGGGACAGGGTTCAAGAGACCCAGTACTTC. V and J are TRBV5-4 and TRBJ2-5; 9 bases are a match to TRBD1. Germline V lookup: CDR1 SGHNT, CDR2 YYREEE (reference sequence). The CDR3 runs 15 residues. V shed 4 bases, J shed 2 bases, and the junction held 6 bases outside the gene matches.

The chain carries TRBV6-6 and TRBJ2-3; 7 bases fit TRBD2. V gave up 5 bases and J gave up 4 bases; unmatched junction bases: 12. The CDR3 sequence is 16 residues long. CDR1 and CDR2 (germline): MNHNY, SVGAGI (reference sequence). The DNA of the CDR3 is TGTGCCAGCAGTCCCGAGTTTCGCGGGAGTGCAGATACGCAGTATTTT. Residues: CASSPEFRGSADTQYF.

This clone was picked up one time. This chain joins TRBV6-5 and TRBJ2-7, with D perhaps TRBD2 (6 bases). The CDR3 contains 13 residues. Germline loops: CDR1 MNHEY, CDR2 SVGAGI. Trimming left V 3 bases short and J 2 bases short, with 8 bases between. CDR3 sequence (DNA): TGTGCCAGCAGTTATTCGGGGGCCTACGAGCAGTACTTC. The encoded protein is CASSYSGAYEQYF.

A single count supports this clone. In nucleotides, the CDR3 is TGTGCCAGCAGCTTGCAGCCGGGGGGACGCTACGAGCAGTACTTC. Encoded protein: CASSLQPGGRYEQYF. The chain joins TRBV5-4 to TRBJ2-7; 7 positions agree with TRBD2. Germline CDR1 is SGHNT and CDR2 is YYREEE (reference sequence). The CDR3 loop spans 15 amino acids. The V segment lost 1 base and the J segment 3 bases; nucleotides outside the gene matches: 7.

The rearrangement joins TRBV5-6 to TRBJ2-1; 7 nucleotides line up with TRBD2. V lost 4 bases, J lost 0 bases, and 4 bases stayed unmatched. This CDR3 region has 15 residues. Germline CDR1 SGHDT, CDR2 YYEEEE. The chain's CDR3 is CASSPRGSSYNEQFF. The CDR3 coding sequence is TGTGCCAGCAGCCCGCGGGGGAGCTCCTACAATGAGCAGTTCTTC. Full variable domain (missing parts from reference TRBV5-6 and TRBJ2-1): DAGVTQSPTHLIKTRGQQVTLRCSPKSGHDTVSWYQQALGQGPQFIFQYYEEEERQRGNFPDRFSGHQFPNYSSELNVNALLLGDSALYLCASSPRGSSYNEQFFGPGTRLTVL.

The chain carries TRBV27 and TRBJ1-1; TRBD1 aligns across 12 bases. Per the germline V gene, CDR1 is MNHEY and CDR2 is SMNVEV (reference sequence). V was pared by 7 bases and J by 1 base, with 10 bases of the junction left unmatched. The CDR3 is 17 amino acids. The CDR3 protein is CASKKGQGAGKNTEAFF. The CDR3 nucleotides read TGTGCCAGCAAAAAGGGACAGGGGGCCGGGAAGAACACTGAAGCTTTCTTT.

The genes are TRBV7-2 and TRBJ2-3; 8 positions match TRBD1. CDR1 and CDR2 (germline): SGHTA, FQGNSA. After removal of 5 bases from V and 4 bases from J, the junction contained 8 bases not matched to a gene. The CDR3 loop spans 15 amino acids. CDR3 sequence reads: CASSPDSTGADTQYF. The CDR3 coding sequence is TGTGCCAGCAGCCCGGACTCGACAGGGGCAGATACGCAGTATTTT.

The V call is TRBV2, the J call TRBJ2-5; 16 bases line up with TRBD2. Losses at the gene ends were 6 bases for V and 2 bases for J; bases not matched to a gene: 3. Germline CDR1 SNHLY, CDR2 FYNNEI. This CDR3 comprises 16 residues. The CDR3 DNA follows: TGTGCCAGCAGACCGGGACTAGCGGGGGGGCAAGAGACCCAGTACTTC. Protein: CASRPGLAGGQETQYF.

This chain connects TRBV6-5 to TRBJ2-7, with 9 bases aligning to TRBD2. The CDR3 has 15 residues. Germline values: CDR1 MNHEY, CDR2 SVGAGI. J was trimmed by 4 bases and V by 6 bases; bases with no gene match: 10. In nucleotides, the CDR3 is TGTGCCAGCAGACCAGCGGGAGGTCCTTTTTACGAGCAGTACTTC. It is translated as CASRPAGGPFYEQYF.

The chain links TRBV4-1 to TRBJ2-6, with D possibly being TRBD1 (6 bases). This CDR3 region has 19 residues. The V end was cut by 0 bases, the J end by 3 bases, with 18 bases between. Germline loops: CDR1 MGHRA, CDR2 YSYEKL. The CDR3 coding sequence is TGCGCCAGCAGCCAAGAGAGGAAAGGACAGCGCGGTGGGGCCAACGTCCTGACTTTC. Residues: CASSQERKGQRGGANVLTF.

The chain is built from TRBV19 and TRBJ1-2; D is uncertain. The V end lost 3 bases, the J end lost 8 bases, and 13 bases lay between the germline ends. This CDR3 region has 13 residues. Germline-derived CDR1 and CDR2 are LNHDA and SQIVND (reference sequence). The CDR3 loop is CASSIGRQTGYTF. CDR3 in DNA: TGTGCCAGTAGTATTGGGCGGCAGACCGGCTACACCTTC. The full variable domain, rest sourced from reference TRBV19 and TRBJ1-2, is DGGITQSPKYLFRKEGQNVTLSCEQNLNHDAMYWYRQDPGQGLRLIYYSQIVNDFQKGDIAEGYSVSREKKESFPLTVTSAQKNPTAFYLCASSIGRQTGYTFGSGTRLTVV.

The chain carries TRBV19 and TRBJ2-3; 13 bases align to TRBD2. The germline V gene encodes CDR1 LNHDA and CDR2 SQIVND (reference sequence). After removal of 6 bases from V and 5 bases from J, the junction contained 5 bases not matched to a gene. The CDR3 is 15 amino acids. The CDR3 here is CASSQLAGGLDTQYF. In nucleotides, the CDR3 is TGTGCCAGTAGCCAACTAGCGGGGGGGTTAGATACGCAGTATTTT.

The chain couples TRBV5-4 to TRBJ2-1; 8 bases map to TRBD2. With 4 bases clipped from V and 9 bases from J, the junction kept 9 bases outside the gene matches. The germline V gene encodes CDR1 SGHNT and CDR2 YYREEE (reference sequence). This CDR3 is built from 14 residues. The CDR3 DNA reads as TGTGCCAGCAGCGAGCGGGGGAGACACGGTGAGCAGTTCTTC. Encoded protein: CASSERGRHGEQFF. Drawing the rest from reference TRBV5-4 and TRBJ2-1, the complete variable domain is ETGVTQSPTHLIKTRGQQVTLRCSSQSGHNTVSWYQQALGQGPQFIFQYYREEENGRGNFPPRFSGLQFPNYSSELNVNALELDDSALYLCASSERGRHGEQFFGPGTRLTVL.

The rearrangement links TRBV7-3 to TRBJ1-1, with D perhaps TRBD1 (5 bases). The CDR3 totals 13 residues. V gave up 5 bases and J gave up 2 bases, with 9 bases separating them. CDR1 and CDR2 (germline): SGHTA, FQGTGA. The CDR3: CASSQGTNTEAFF. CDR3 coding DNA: TGTGCCAGCAGCCAGGGCACAAACACTGAAGCTTTCTTT.

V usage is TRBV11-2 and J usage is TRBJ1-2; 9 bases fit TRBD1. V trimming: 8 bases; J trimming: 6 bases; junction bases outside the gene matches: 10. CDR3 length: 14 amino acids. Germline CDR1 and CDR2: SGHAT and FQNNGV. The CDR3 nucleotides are TGTGCCAGCGCCTTGGACAGGGGTACTAATGGCTACACCTTC. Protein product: CASALDRGTNGYTF.

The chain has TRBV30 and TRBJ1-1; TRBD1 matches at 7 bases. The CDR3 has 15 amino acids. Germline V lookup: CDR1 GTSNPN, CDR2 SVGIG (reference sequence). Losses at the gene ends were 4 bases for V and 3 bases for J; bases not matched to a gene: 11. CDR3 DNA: TGTGCCTGGAACGAGAGGGGGCTATTAGACACTGAAGCTTTCTTT. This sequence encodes CAWNERGLLDTEAFF.

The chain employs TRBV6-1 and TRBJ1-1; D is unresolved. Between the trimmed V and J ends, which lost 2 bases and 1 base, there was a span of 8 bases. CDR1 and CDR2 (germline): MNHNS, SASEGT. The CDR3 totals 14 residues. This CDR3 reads CASSEWKKNTEAFF. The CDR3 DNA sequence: TGTGCCAGCAGTGAATGGAAGAAGAACACTGAAGCTTTCTTT.

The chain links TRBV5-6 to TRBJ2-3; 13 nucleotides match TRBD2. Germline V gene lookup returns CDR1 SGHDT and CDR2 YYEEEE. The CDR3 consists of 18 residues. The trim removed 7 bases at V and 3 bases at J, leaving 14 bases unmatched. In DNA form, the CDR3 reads TGTGCCAGCGCAAAAGGACTAGCGGGAGTTATAGCAACAGATACGCAGTATTTT. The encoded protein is CASAKGLAGVIATDTQYF.

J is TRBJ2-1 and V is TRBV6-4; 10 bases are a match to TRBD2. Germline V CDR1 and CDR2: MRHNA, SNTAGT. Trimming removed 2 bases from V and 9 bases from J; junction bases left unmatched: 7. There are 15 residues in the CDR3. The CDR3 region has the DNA TGTGCCAGCAGTGACAAGCGGGGGGGCTTCGGTGAGCAGTTCTTC. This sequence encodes CASSDKRGGFGEQFF.